These T cell receptor beta chains were read from a single sample in a study of T cells in localized non-small cell lung cancer. Assay used: immunoSEQ multiplex PCR; TCRdb lists only in-frame clones, some missing. The sample yields about 26,000 clones, about 85% seen once. The source was peripheral blood, collected before any cancer treatment. Receptors originate from a man aged 35 to 70 with stage III squamous cell lung carcinoma. Both conserved end residues are part of each CDR3. The order of the fields is D gene, J gene, clone size, V gene, CDR3 DNA, CDR3 protein. D genes are given only for firm matches. Some rows have no size entry. The others give once, few or many, or a class for an expanded clone.

. | TRBJ2-6 | . | TRBV5-4 | TGTGCCAGCAGCTTGGCAGGGGCTGGGGCCAACGTCCTGACTTTC | CASSLAGAGANVLTF
. | TRBJ2-5 | . | TRBV11-2 | TGTGCCAGCAGCTTACAGGTCCGGGAGACCCAGTACTTC | CASSLQVRETQYF
. | TRBJ1-2 | . | TRBV6-6 | TGTGCCAGCAGCCCCTCCCCGGGGCGTGGTTATGGCTACACCTTC | CASSPSPGRGYGYTF
. | TRBJ1-6 | . | TRBV25-1 | TGTGCCAGCAGTGCAAGGGGTGATTCACCCCTCCACTTT | CASSARGDSPLHF
. | TRBJ2-3 | . | TRBV25-1 | TGTGCCAGCCGGGAAAACGCAGATACGCAGTATTTT | CASRENADTQYF
. | TRBJ1-1 | . | TRBV6-4 | TGTGCCAGCAGTGACTCGAGTGCGGGAGCGACTGAAGCTTTCTTT | CASSDSSAGATEAFF
. | TRBJ2-2 | . | TRBV7-7 | TGTGCCAGCAGCCCCGGGACTCGAACCGGGGAGCTGTTTTTT | CASSPGTRTGELFF
TRBD1 | TRBJ1-2 | . | TRBV5-1 | TGCGCCAGCAGCTTCACAGGGGACGACTATGGCTACACCTTC | CASSFTGDDYGYTF
. | TRBJ1-1 | . | TRBV11-2 | TGTGCCAGCACCGTCGGGGGGGACACTGAAGCTTTCTTT | CASTVGGDTEAFF
. | TRBJ2-3 | . | TRBV7-6 | TGTGCCAGCAGCTTAGCCGACGGGGCTTGGGGCACAGATACGCAGTATTTT | CASSLADGAWGTDTQYF
TRBD1 | TRBJ1-4 | few | TRBV13 | TGTGCCAGCAGCTTCGACAGGGGACGAAGTGAAAAACTGTTTTTT | CASSFDRGRSEKLFF
TRBD1 | TRBJ1-4 | . | TRBV2 | TGTGCCAGCAGTGGCCGGGACAGTTACATGGATGAAAAACTGTTTTTT | CASSGRDSYMDEKLFF
. | TRBJ1-2 | . | TRBV15 | TGTGCCACCAGACTTGAAGGGATGGTGGGCCAGCACGCACGAGGATTCAACTATGGCTACACCTTC | CATRLEGMVGQHARGFNYGYTF
. | TRBJ1-4 | . | TRBV29-1 | TGCAGCGTAGAAGACGGGGCCCCGTTTAATGAAAAACTGTTTTTT | CSVEDGAPFNEKLFF